This entry describes one TCR beta chain. An end of the junction does not agree with germline; a read error may underlie this. Using its own MiXCR run on the 5' RACE reads, TCRdb lists one record per CDR3 protein. The sample consists of roughly 1.6 million distinct CDR3 sequences, roughly a third of them appearing once. This specimen belongs to a study of identical twins. Per the germline V gene, CDR1 is MDHEN and CDR2 is SYDVKM. The length of the CDR3 is 16 residues. The chain has TRBV28 and TRBJ1-1; D gene uncertain. Sequencing was performed on cord blood. The clonotype originates from a newborn girl in good health. The CDR3 spells CASTLYLAGLNTEAFF. The CDR3 nucleotides are TGTGCCAGCACTTTATATCTCGCGGGATTGAACACTGAAGCTTTCTTT.